This record looks at one T cell receptor (beta chain) sequence and its context. Antigen: not known. The sequencing template was cDNA reverse transcribed from extracted RNA. Clones were read by immunoSEQ multiplex PCR, and TCRdb kept only the in-frame ones, dropping some. The repertoire consists of fewer than 40,000 clones, with nearly 55% occurring once and the leading ten covering about 1.8%. The sample comes from a study of CD8+ T cells in alopecia areata. Whole-study results and caveats: In scalp samples, resident alphabeta T cells of normal skin are also sequenced.

Researchers sorted CD4+ cells into CD25+CD127- cells for several patients. From alopecia areata patients, lesional scalp punch biopsies and peripheral blood were collected. The CDR3 is 15 residues long. V lost 3 bases and J lost 6; bases outside the gene matches: 8. Germline CDR1 and CDR2: KGHSH and LQKENI. This chain joins TRBV18 and TRBJ2-1; TRBD1 aligns across 7 bases. The TCR sequence derives from a human donor with alopecia areata. Specimen: CD4+ Tregs sorted from blood. This CDR3 reads CASSPPTGIPNEQFF. CDR3 DNA: TGTGCCAGCTCACCTCCGACAGGGATCCCCAATGAGCAGTTCTTC. The variable domain in full, with the rest retrieved from reference TRBV18 and TRBJ2-1, is NAGVMQNPRHLVRRRGQEARLRCSPMKGHSHVYWYRQLPEEGLKFMVYLQKENIIDESGMPKERFSAEFPKEGPSILRIQQVVRGDSAAYFCASSPPTGIPNEQFFGPGTRLTVL.